This passage covers 10 T cell receptor beta chains from one sample sequenced in a study of cytomegalovirus exposure and HLA in healthy donors. PCR used 60 Vbeta primers and 13 Jbeta primers. The repertoire was sequenced with immunoSEQ multiplex PCR; TCRdb's copy has only in-frame clones and lacks some. The sample holds 70,000 to 100,000 clones. The sequencing input was PBMCs. The source of these receptors is a man between 18 and 29 years old in good health and CMV-seropositive.

The CDR3 sequence: CASSVITGVGYTF. Here the CDR3 DNA reads TGTGCCAGCAGCGTAATTACAGGGGTTGGCTACACCTTC. The chain employs TRBV5-4 and TRBJ1-2; 7 nucleotides agree with TRBD1. The CDR3 contains 13 residues. CDR1 is SGHNT and CDR2 is YYREEE in the germline V gene (reference sequence). V trimming: 4 bases; J trimming: 7 bases; junction bases outside the gene matches: 7.

This chain uses TRBV11-2 with TRBJ1-4; 12 bases match TRBD1. The CDR3 sequence is 19 residues long. Germline CDR1 and CDR2: SGHAT and FQNNGV. V lost 6 bases to trimming and J lost 2 bases; unmatched junction nucleotides: 13. CDR3 sequence (DNA): TGTGCCAGCAGTCATTTATATCCGGGACAGGGGGCTACTAATGAAAAACTGTTTTTT. Translated: CASSHLYPGQGATNEKLFF.

The V and J genes are TRBV9 and TRBJ2-7; TRBD1 agrees at 9 bases. CDR3 length equals 14 residues. Germline loops: CDR1 SGDLS, CDR2 YYNGEE. The ends lost 2 bases at V and 2 bases at J; junction bases unmatched: 2. CDR3 DNA sequence: TGTGCCAGCAGCGTGGGGACAGGGACCTACGAGCAGTACTTC. Its translation is CASSVGTGTYEQYF. The variable domain in full, with the rest retrieved from reference TRBV9 and TRBJ2-7, is DSGVTQTPKHLITATGQRVTLRCSPRSGDLSVYWYQQSLDQGLQFLIQYYNGEERAKGNILERFSAQQFPDLHSELNLSSLELGDSALYFCASSVGTGTYEQYFGPGTRLTVT.

The chain links TRBV7-9 to TRBJ1-1, with TRBD1 matching over 10 bases. The V segment lost 5 bases and the J segment 5 bases; nucleotides outside the gene matches: 2. There are 13 residues in the CDR3. Germline CDR1 SEHNR, CDR2 FQNEAQ (reference sequence). The CDR3 is CASSPGQGTEAFF. The CDR3 DNA reads TGTGCCAGCAGCCCGGGACAGGGGACTGAAGCTTTCTTT.

This chain uses TRBV5-1 with TRBJ1-2; the D gene is possibly TRBD1 (5 bases). Germline V gene sequence: CDR1 SGHRS, CDR2 YFSETQ. The CDR3 sequence is 14 residues long. Trimming pared 3 bases from V and 5 bases from J, leaving 14 bases between. CDR3: CASSSGTPYYGYTF. CDR3 in DNA: TGCGCCAGCAGCTCCGGGACTCCGTATTATGGCTACACCTTC. Filled out from reference TRBV5-1 and TRBJ1-2, the complete variable domain reads KAGVTQTPRYLIKTRGQQVTLSCSPISGHRSVSWYQQTPGQGLQFLFEYFSETQRNKGNFPGRFSGRQFSNSRSEMNVSTLELGDSALYLCASSSGTPYYGYTFGSGTRLTVV.

This chain uses TRBV6-1 with TRBJ1-1; 7 bases line up with TRBD1. The CDR3 extends over 13 amino acids. Germline V lookup: CDR1 MNHNS, CDR2 SASEGT. The V segment lost 8 bases and the J segment 4 bases; nucleotides outside the gene matches: 7. CDR3: CASALTGSTEAFF. The CDR3 DNA reads as TGTGCCAGCGCCTTGACAGGGAGCACTGAAGCTTTCTTT.

This chain links TRBV18 with TRBJ2-7; 8 bases are shared with TRBD2. V was clipped by 5 bases and J by 2 bases; unmatched bases: 5. CDR1 KGHSH and CDR2 LQKENI come from the germline V gene. The CDR3 covers 14 residues. CDR3 nucleotides: TGTGCCAGCTCATCGGGGGGGCAAGCCTACGAGCAGTACTTC. Protein product: CASSSGGQAYEQYF.

The rearrangement uses TRBV9 and TRBJ2-2; no clear D. V was shortened by 6 bases and J by 5 bases, with 8 bases between the two germline ends. CDR3 length equals 12 residues. The V gene's germline CDR1 is SGDLS and CDR2 YYNGEE. CDR3 loop: CASTPLTGELFF. CDR3 bases: TGTGCCAGCACCCCCTTGACCGGGGAGCTGTTTTTT.

J is TRBJ1-1 and V is TRBV9; no clear D gene. This CDR3 is built from 14 residues. Between the trimmed V and J ends, which lost 4 bases and 1 base, there was a span of 11 bases. Germline-derived CDR1 and CDR2 are SGDLS and YYNGEE. The CDR3 spells CASSSGTANTEAFF. The CDR3 region has the DNA TGTGCCAGCAGCAGCGGAACAGCGAACACTGAAGCTTTCTTT.

The chain recombines TRBV5-1 with TRBJ2-3; tentatively, D is TRBD2 (6 bases). V lost 4 bases to trimming and J lost 5 bases, with 14 bases between them. This CDR3 region has 14 residues. The germline V gene encodes CDR1 SGHRS and CDR2 YFSETQ. CDR3: CASSLAQGLDTQYF. The CDR3 DNA is TGCGCCAGCAGCCTGGCTCAGGGACTAGATACGCAGTATTTT.